This TCR beta chain comes out of a study of cytomegalovirus exposure and HLA in healthy donors. Concerning this clone itself: Antigen specificity is unknown. This sample includes further DNA sequences coding for the same CDR3.

PCR employed 60 Vbeta and 13 Jbeta primers. TCRdb keeps only in-frame clones here, not all; method: immunoSEQ multiplex PCR. The sample yields 200,000 to 250,000 clones, more than 75% seen once. Study-wide results and limits: The investigators catalogued about 170 TCR beta chains as cytomegalovirus-associated.

Sequencing was carried out using PBMCs. This clonotype was obtained from a woman aged 40 to 50 in good health and CMV-seropositive.

The CDR3 region has the DNA TGTGCCTGGAGTGTGGGGGGAGTGACTGAAGCTTTCTTT. It is translated as CAWSVGGVTEAFF. The V call is TRBV30, the J call TRBJ1-1, with D perhaps TRBD1 (5 bases). The CDR3 runs to 13 residues. The germline V gene has CDR1 GTSNPN and CDR2 SVGIG (reference sequence). Trimming removed 0 bases from V and 5 bases from J, with 10 bases in between.